This T cell receptor beta chain was recovered during a study of blood T cell repertoires in COVID-19. About the study: COVID-19 samples from acute and convalescent phases originated in the United States, Italy and Spain.

Germline V CDR1 and CDR2: GTSNPN, SVGIG (reference sequence). Trimming took 2 bases from V and 4 from J, leaving 20 bases between them. This CDR3 has 16 residues. In the original analysis: Researchers report that nucleated cell counts were estimated from reference gene primer amplification. Clones were sequenced by immunoSEQ multiplex PCR, and TCRdb holds only the in-frame ones, with some missing. The DNA was the basis for D and trimming; V, J and clone size are from that table. This table has 200,000 or so clones, approximately 84% appearing once. The chain uses TRBV30 and TRBJ1-2; D is uncertain. This TCR was recovered from a woman in her sixties or seventies with acute or convalescent COVID-19. Sequencing was carried out using peripheral blood. CDR3 sequence reads: CAWSPVVVFNFYGYTF. CDR3 coding DNA: TGTGCCTGGAGTCCTGTAGTTGTCTTTAATTTCTATGGCTACACCTTC.